A selection of T cell receptor beta chains follows, all from one sample in a study of shared clonotypes between healthy human individuals. Here immunoSEQ multiplex PCR was the method, and the copy in TCRdb shows in-frame clones only, minus some. The table shows about 2,500,000 clones, with roughly nine tenths occurring only once. Sample: naive CD4+ T cells sorted from blood. These receptors were obtained from a man younger than 30 in good health. Each CDR3 is given with its conserved first and last residue. D genes are given only for firm matches. The size field is filled for only some rows; it gives once, few, many or a size class.

D gene	V gene	clone size	J gene	CDR3 protein	CDR3 DNA
-	TRBV5-1	-	TRBJ2-2	CASSSAGNTGELFF	TGCGCCAGCAGCTCCGCGGGGAACACCGGGGAGCTGTTTTTT
-	TRBV29-1	-	TRBJ1-2	CSVGPPGYGYTF	TGCAGCGTGGGGCCACCAGGGTACGGCTACACCTTC
-	TRBV4-2	-	TRBJ2-7	CASSPGGAAYEQYF	TGTGCCAGCAGCCCTGGAGGGGCTGCCTACGAGCAGTACTTC
TRBD1	TRBV6-1	-	TRBJ2-1	CASNPRDSNRNEQFF	TGTGCCAGCAACCCCCGGGACAGCAACCGGAATGAGCAGTTCTTC
-	TRBV4-1	once	TRBJ2-4	CASSPRFVDERNIQYF	TGCGCCAGCAGCCCCCGGTTTGTTGATGAGCGCAACATTCAGTACTTC
-	TRBV10-1	-	TRBJ2-5	CASSESPAVNQETQYF	TGCGCCAGCAGTGAGTCGCCAGCGGTGAATCAAGAGACCCAGTACTTC
-	TRBV7-2	-	TRBJ2-3	CASSLGVGNPWDTQYF	TGTGCCAGCAGCTTAGGTGTCGGGAACCCCTGGGATACGCAGTATTTT
-	TRBV5-1	few	TRBJ1-6	CASSLEWGNNSPLHF	TGCGCCAGCAGCTTGGAGTGGGGAAATAATTCACCCCTCCACTTT
-	TRBV5-4	-	TRBJ1-1	CASSPQSGMNTEAFF	TGTGCCAGCAGCCCCCAATCCGGGATGAACACTGAAGCTTTCTTT
-	TRBV10-3	-	TRBJ2-7	CAISESSWSRDF	TGTGCCATCAGTGAGTCTTCGTGGTCGAGGGACTTC
TRBD2	TRBV30	-	TRBJ2-2	CAWSVPRIASGSDTGELFF	TGTGCCTGGAGTGTACCCCGAATCGCTAGCGGGTCGGACACCGGGGAGCTGTTTTTT
TRBD2	TRBV7-2	-	TRBJ2-1	CASSLGRREEQFF	TGTGCCAGCAGCTTAGGTCGGCGGGAGGAGCAGTTCTTC
-	TRBV19	-	TRBJ1-5	CASSSPFLGHQPQHF	TGTGCCAGTAGTAGCCCCTTCTTAGGGCATCAGCCCCAGCATTTT
-	TRBV18	once	TRBJ2-5	CASSRPAAPETQYF	TGTGCCAGCTCTCGCCCCGCCGCCCCGGAGACCCAGTACTTC
TRBD1	TRBV6-6	-	TRBJ1-1	CASSARQGTEAFF	TGTGCCAGCAGTGCACGACAGGGCACTGAAGCTTTCTTT
-	TRBV6-1	once	TRBJ1-4	CASRDGRLGNEKLFF	TGTGCCAGCAGGGACGGCAGACTGGGTAATGAAAAACTGTTTTTT
-	TRBV5-4	-	TRBJ1-2	CASRQTGSYYGYTF	TGTGCCAGCAGGCAGACAGGTAGTTACTATGGCTACACCTTC
-	TRBV5-1	-	TRBJ1-2	CASSLNLGTYGYTF	TGCGCCAGCAGCTTGAATTTGGGGACCTATGGCTACACCTTC
-	TRBV20-1	-	TRBJ1-1	CSARADKAFF	TGCAGTGCTAGGGCAGACAAGGCTTTCTTT
-	TRBV18	-	TRBJ2-3	CASSQSRTRTDTQYF	TGTGCCAGCTCACAGAGCCGGACCCGCACAGATACGCAGTATTTT
-	TRBV5-4	-	TRBJ1-2	CASSLRASYGYTF	TGTGCCAGCAGCCTCAGGGCCAGCTATGGCTACACCTTC
-	TRBV30	-	TRBJ2-7	CAWTGTPYEQYF	TGTGCCTGGACCGGGACACCCTACGAGCAGTACTTC
-	TRBV10-3	-	TRBJ1-5	CAISEFPGTGQPQHF	TGTGCCATCAGTGAGTTTCCCGGAACAGGCCAGCCCCAGCATTTT
-	TRBV2	-	TRBJ1-6	CACRQDSSYNSPLHF	TGTGCCTGTAGACAGGATAGCTCCTATAATTCACCCCTCCACTTT
-	TRBV7-9	-	TRBJ1-1	CASSTSDSYTEAFF	TGTGCCAGCAGCACTAGTGACAGTTACACTGAAGCTTTCTTT
TRBD2	TRBV27	-	TRBJ2-7	CASSSSGSPSSYEQYF	TGTGCCAGCAGTTCTAGCGGGAGCCCTAGCTCCTACGAGCAGTACTTC
TRBD2	TRBV9	-	TRBJ2-1	CASSVGLLGTTYNEQFF	TGTGCCAGCAGCGTAGGGTTATTAGGGACTACCTACAATGAGCAGTTCTTC
TRBD2	TRBV10-2	once	TRBJ2-3	CASSESGTSGGTTDTQYF	TGCGCCAGCAGTGAATCAGGGACTAGCGGGGGAACCACAGATACGCAGTATTTT
-	TRBV21-1	-	TRBJ2-7	CASSKDSGGKYEQYF	TGTGCCAGCAGCAAAGATTCAGGGGGCAAATACGAGCAGTACTTC
-	TRBV7-9	-	TRBJ2-3	CASSLWQGGRGTDTQYF	TGTGCCAGCAGCTTATGGCAGGGGGGCCGGGGCACAGATACGCAGTATTTT
-	TRBV18	-	TRBJ1-1	CASSPADEAFF	TGTGCCAGCTCCCCTGCTGATGAAGCTTTCTTT
-	TRBV5-6	-	TRBJ1-3	CASSRAQPGNTIYF	TGTGCCAGCAGCCGGGCCCAGCCTGGAAACACCATATATTTT
TRBD1	TRBV18	-	TRBJ2-5	CASSRDSGGGETQYF	TGTGCCAGCTCACGGGACAGTGGGGGCGGTGAGACCCAGTACTTC